The entry that follows covers one T cell receptor beta chain sequence. What it recognizes is unknown. Treatment given: oral pan-JAK inhibitor, 5-10 mg twice daily. PBMCs provided sorted CD4+ and CD8+ T cells. Germline V gene lookup returns CDR1 MNHEY and CDR2 SMNVEV (reference sequence). The CDR3 has 13 residues. Trimming removed 3 bases from V and 8 bases from J; junction bases left unmatched: 4. This specimen comes from a study of CD8+ T cells in alopecia areata. Broader study findings: It was lesional scalp, especially alopecia totalis/universalis, that showed higher clonality than normal scalp.

It was cDNA, reverse transcribed from extracted RNA, that served as the sequencing template. TCRdb's copy holds only in-frame clones and misses some; the assay was immunoSEQ multiplex PCR. The table shows 190,000 or so clones, with around 58% occurring only once. This sequence originates from a human donor with alopecia areata. V is TRBV27 and J is TRBJ1-2, with 9 bases identical to TRBD1. This specimen consisted of CD8+ T cells sorted from blood, obtained at week 24, from a patient treated with tofacitinib. CDR3 coding DNA: TGTGCCAGCAGTTTCCTTACAGGGGGCGGCTACACCTTC. This translates into CASSFLTGGGYTF.